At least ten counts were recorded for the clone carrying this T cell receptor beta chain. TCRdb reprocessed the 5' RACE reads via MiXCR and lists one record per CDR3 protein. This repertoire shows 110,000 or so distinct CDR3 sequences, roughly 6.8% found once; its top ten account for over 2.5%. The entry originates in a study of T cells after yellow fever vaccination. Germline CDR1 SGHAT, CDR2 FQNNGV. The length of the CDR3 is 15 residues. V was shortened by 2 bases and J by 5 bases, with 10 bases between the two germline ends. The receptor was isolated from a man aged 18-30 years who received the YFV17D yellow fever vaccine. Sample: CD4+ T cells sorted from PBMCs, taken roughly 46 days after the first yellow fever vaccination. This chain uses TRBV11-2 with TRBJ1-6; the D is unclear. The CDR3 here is CASSLLDADNSPLHF. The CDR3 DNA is TGTGCCAGCAGCTTACTCGACGCAGATAATTCACCCCTCCACTTT.